The next 24 T cell receptor beta chains were all read from a single sample in a study of T cell responses to AZD1222 COVID-19 vaccine. Sequencing used immunoSEQ multiplex PCR; TCRdb keeps in-frame clones, though not all of them. The sample holds tens of thousands of clones, about 74% seen once. The input for sequencing was peripheral blood, taken on day 0 of AZD1222 vaccination. The receptors stem from an adult in good health.

This clone was seen a single time. The V and J genes are TRBV6-1 and TRBJ2-2; no reliable D call. V was shortened by 3 bases and J by 6 bases, with 8 bases between the two germline ends. The CDR3 sequence is 13 residues long. From germline, CDR1 is MNHNS and CDR2 SASEGT. CDR3 residues: CASSDTVAGELFF. CDR3 coding DNA: TGTGCCAGCAGTGATACGGTCGCCGGGGAGCTGTTTTTT.

This rearrangement joins TRBV28 to TRBJ2-7; tentatively, D is TRBD1 (6 bases). CDR3 length: 14 residues. Per germline, CDR1 MDHEN and CDR2 SYDVKM. The ends were cut back, 2 bases at V and 0 bases at J, with 8 bases in the middle. CDR3 protein: CASSLTGSSYEQYF. In DNA, the CDR3 is TGTGCCAGCAGTTTAACAGGGAGCTCCTACGAGCAGTACTTC.

J is TRBJ2-1 and V is TRBV27, with D perhaps being TRBD1 or TRBD2 (5 bases each). The CDR3 totals 15 residues. From germline, CDR1 is MNHEY and CDR2 SMNVEV (reference sequence). With 3 bases removed from V and 0 bases from J, the gap between germline ends came to 9 bases. The CDR3 reads CASSFGADSYNEQFF. In nucleotides, the CDR3 is TGTGCCAGCAGTTTCGGGGCGGACTCCTACAATGAGCAGTTCTTC.

The gene calls are TRBV6-1 and TRBJ1-4, with D uncertain. The germline gives CDR1 MNHNS, CDR2 SASEGT. The V and J ends lost 2 bases and 7 bases respectively, with 20 bases between them. There are 17 residues in the CDR3. CDR3 bases: TGTGCCAGCAGTGAAAATTTGCAGGAGGGCCTGGGTGAAAAACTGTTTTTT. Its protein product is CASSENLQEGLGEKLFF.

This sequence joins TRBV12-3 or TRBV12-4 and TRBJ1-3; D is unresolved. The CDR3 consists of 11 residues. Trimming pared 10 bases from V and 8 bases from J, leaving 12 bases between. CDR3 sequence reads: CATPLGYTIYF. CDR3 in DNA: TGTGCCACGCCGTTAGGGTACACCATATATTTT.

V gene TRBV4-1 combines with J gene TRBJ1-2; a possible D gene is TRBD1 (6 bases). CDR3 length equals 15 residues. V lost 4 bases and J 0 bases, leaving 12 bases between the germline ends. Germline V gives CDR1 MGHRA, CDR2 YSYEKL. The CDR3 sequence is CASSRLDRTNYGYTF. DNA for the CDR3: TGCGCCAGCAGCCGCTTGGACAGAACTAACTATGGCTACACCTTC.

The rearrangement joins TRBV4-1 to TRBJ2-1, with a weak D call TRBD1 (6 bases). Per germline, CDR1 MGHRA and CDR2 YSYEKL. This CDR3 has 16 amino acids. Trimming stripped 2 bases from V and 2 bases from J, with 13 bases between. The CDR3 nucleotides read TGCGCCAGCAGCCAAATCGGGACAAATACCTACAATGAGCAGTTCTTC. It specifies CASSQIGTNTYNEQFF.

This clone was found once. This chain connects TRBV3-1 (or the pseudogene TRBV3-2) to TRBJ2-1; D remains ambiguous. The CDR3 is made up of 11 amino acids. Germline V CDR1 and CDR2: LGHDT, YNNKEL (reference sequence). Trimming cost V 6 bases and J 7 bases, with 7 bases left between them. The chain's CDR3 is CASRGANEQFF. The DNA for the CDR3 is TGTGCCAGCAGAGGTGCAAATGAGCAGTTCTTC.

There are a few counts of this clone. The V call is TRBV19, the J call TRBJ2-2; D call uncertain. This CDR3 has 14 amino acids. Germline loops: CDR1 LNHDA, CDR2 SQIVND (reference sequence). Trimming removed 8 bases at V and 6 bases at J, with 16 bases between. CDR3 amino acids: CASSPARPSGELFF. The CDR3 bases are TGTGCCAGTTCCCCAGCGCGGCCGTCCGGGGAGCTGTTTTTT.

The chain carries TRBV2 and TRBJ1-5; no firm D call. The CDR3 contains 15 residues. The germline V gene has CDR1 SNHLY and CDR2 FYNNEI. Trimming took 6 bases from V and 1 from J, leaving 13 bases between them. Here the CDR3 DNA reads TGTGCCAGCAGAGGACCTTCCCAGAGCAATCAGCCCCAGCATTTT. Amino acids: CASRGPSQSNQPQHF. Complete variable domain (other parts from reference TRBV2 and TRBJ1-5): EPEVTQTPSHQVTQMGQEVILRCVPISNHLYFYWYRQILGQKVEFLVSFYNNEISEKSEIFDDQFSVERPDGSNFTLKIRSTKLEDSAMYFCASRGPSQSNQPQHFGDGTRLSIL.

The chain employs TRBV7-2 and TRBJ1-5, with 10 nucleotides matching TRBD1. Germline values: CDR1 SGHTA, CDR2 FQGNSA. J lost 7 bases, V lost 0 bases, and 3 bases had no gene match. The CDR3 length is 15 residues. This chain's CDR3 is CASSLAGTGAQPQHF. The CDR3 region has the DNA TGTGCCAGCAGCTTAGCCGGGACAGGGGCCCAGCCCCAGCATTTT.

The V and J genes are TRBV5-8 and TRBJ1-2, with a weak D call TRBD1 (5 bases). The CDR3 is made up of 14 amino acids. Trimming removed 2 bases at V and 6 bases at J, with 14 bases between. Germline loops: CDR1 SGHTS, CDR2 YDEGEE. The CDR3 sequence is CASSFPGFFDGYTF. The CDR3, as DNA: TGTGCCAGCAGCTTTCCAGGGTTTTTCGATGGCTACACCTTC.

This chain uses TRBV5-1 with TRBJ1-3; weak D call: TRBD1 (6 bases). Germline CDR1 SGHRS, CDR2 YFSETQ. The CDR3 spans 15 residues. The ends were cut back, 2 bases at V and 4 bases at J, with 13 bases in the middle. In DNA, the CDR3 is TGCGCCAGCAGCTTACAGGGTACGGAGGGAAACACCATATATTTT. Protein: CASSLQGTEGNTIYF.

The table lists this clone with a few counts. The rearrangement uses TRBV19 and TRBJ1-2; TRBD1 aligns across 8 bases. CDR1 LNHDA and CDR2 SQIVND come from the germline V gene (reference sequence). V trimming: 4 bases; J trimming: 3 bases; junction bases outside the gene matches: 10. CDR3 size: 16 residues. CDR3 in amino acids: CASSTNLRQGHYGYTF. The CDR3 DNA follows: TGTGCCAGTAGTACCAATCTTAGACAGGGGCACTATGGCTACACCTTC.

V gene TRBV28 combines with J gene TRBJ2-7; TRBD1 is a possible D gene (5 bases). The CDR3 is 14 residues long. In germline, CDR1 is MDHEN, CDR2 SYDVKM. Between the trimmed V and J ends, which lost 5 bases and 7 bases, there was a span of 18 bases. This CDR3 reads CASSKAGYSGEQYV. CDR3 DNA sequence: TGTGCCAGCAGTAAAGCAGGGTATTCCGGGGAGCAGTACGTC.

This rearrangement joins TRBV2 to TRBJ1-2; 9 nucleotides match TRBD1. V was clipped by 6 bases and J by 6 bases; unmatched bases: 8. Looked up from germline, CDR1 is SNHLY and CDR2 is FYNNEI. The CDR3 runs 14 residues. In DNA form, the CDR3 reads TGTGCCAGCAGCCGGGACAGGGACTCAGATGGCTACACCTTC. As protein: CASSRDRDSDGYTF.

The chain has TRBV9 and TRBJ2-2; 10 bases match TRBD2. The V gene end was trimmed by 10 bases and the J gene end by 6 bases; junction bases not matched to a gene: 15. This CDR3 contains 16 residues. Germline-derived CDR1 and CDR2 are SGDLS and YYNGEE. The CDR3 is CARRVASGGAPGELFF. CDR3 in DNA: TGTGCCCGCCGCGTAGCGAGCGGGGGGGCCCCCGGGGAGCTGTTTTTT.

The chain joins TRBV2 to TRBJ1-6; a weak D match, TRBD1 (5 bases). CDR3 size: 14 residues. V gave up 3 bases and J gave up 9 bases, with 12 bases separating them. Germline-derived CDR1 and CDR2 are SNHLY and FYNNEI. CDR3 in DNA: TGTGCCAGCAGTGAGCAGGGCGCGGGTTCACCCCTCCACTTT. Amino acid sequence: CASSEQGAGSPLHF.

The chain uses TRBV5-4 and TRBJ2-3, with 9 nucleotides matching TRBD2. The CDR3 is 16 residues long. CDR1 SGHNT and CDR2 YYREEE come from the germline V gene (reference sequence). The ends lost 1 base at V and 1 base at J; junction bases unmatched: 4. CDR3 DNA sequence: TGTGCCAGCAGCTTGATGCCTAGCGGGGGCACAGATACGCAGTATTTT. Translating it yields CASSLMPSGGTDTQYF.

The chain uses TRBV3-1 (or the pseudogene TRBV3-2) and TRBJ1-3; D not resolved. Per the germline V gene, CDR1 is LGHDT and CDR2 is YNNKEL (reference sequence). V was clipped by 4 bases and J by 4 bases, with 11 bases between them. The CDR3 has 14 residues. Here the CDR3 DNA reads TGTGCCAGCAGCCTCCCGGCGGAGGGAAACACCATATATTTT. Amino acid sequence: CASSLPAEGNTIYF.

The chain recombines TRBV3-1 (or the pseudogene TRBV3-2) with TRBJ2-2, with no clear D. The CDR3 is 15 amino acids. V was pared by 4 bases and J by 5 bases, with 14 bases between. In germline, CDR1 is LGHDT, CDR2 YNNKEL (reference sequence). CDR3 loop: CASSPSRAATGELFF. CDR3 in DNA: TGTGCCAGCAGCCCAAGTCGGGCAGCTACCGGGGAGCTGTTTTTT.

Only a few counts were recorded for this clone. J is TRBJ1-5 and V is TRBV6-4; 12 positions match TRBD1. The CDR3 sequence is 16 residues long. Germline V CDR1 and CDR2: MRHNA, SNTAGT. V was pared by 5 bases and J by 2 bases, with 4 bases of the junction left unmatched. CDR3 sequence (DNA): TGTGCCAGCAGTCCCGGGACAGGGGGCGGCAATCAGCCCCAGCATTTT. Translated: CASSPGTGGGNQPQHF.

The chain combines TRBV18 with TRBJ2-3, with D perhaps TRBD1 (5 bases). The CDR3 runs to 15 residues. The V end was cut by 1 base, the J end by 4 bases, with 12 bases between. Germline CDR1 and CDR2: KGHSH and LQKENI. In DNA, the CDR3 is TGTGCCAGCTCACCACTGGGCAGGGTAGCAGATACGCAGTATTTT. Amino acids: CASSPLGRVADTQYF.

This rearrangement joins TRBV19 to TRBJ1-2, with D hard to call. Per germline, CDR1 LNHDA and CDR2 SQIVND (reference sequence). V lost 3 bases and J lost 2, with 13 bases in between. The CDR3 extends over 15 amino acids. CDR3: CASSIWGGRNYGYTF. CDR3 sequence (DNA): TGTGCCAGTAGTATCTGGGGAGGTCGGAACTATGGCTACACCTTC.